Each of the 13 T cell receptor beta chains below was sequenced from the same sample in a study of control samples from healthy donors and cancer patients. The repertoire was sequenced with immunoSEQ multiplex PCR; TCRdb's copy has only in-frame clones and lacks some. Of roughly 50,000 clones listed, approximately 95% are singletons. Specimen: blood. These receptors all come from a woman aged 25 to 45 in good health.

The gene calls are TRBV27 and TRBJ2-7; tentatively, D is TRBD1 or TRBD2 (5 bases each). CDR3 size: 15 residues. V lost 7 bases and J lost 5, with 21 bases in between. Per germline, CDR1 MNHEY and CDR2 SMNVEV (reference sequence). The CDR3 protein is CASTMGTAGSDEQYF. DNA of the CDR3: TGTGCCAGCACCATGGGGACGGCAGGGTCGGACGAGCAGTACTTC.

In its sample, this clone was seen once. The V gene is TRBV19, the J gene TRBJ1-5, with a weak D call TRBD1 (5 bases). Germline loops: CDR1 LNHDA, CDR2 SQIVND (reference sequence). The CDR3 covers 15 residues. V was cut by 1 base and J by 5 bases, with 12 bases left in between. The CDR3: CASSIVGREDQPQHF. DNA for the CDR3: TGTGCCAGTAGTATAGTGGGGCGGGAGGATCAGCCCCAGCATTTT.

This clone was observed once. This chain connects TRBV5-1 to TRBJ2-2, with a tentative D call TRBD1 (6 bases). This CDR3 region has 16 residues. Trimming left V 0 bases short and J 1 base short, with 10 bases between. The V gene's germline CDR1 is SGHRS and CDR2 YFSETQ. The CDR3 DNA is TGCGCCAGCAGCTTGGTCGGCAGGGGGAACACCGGGGAGCTGTTTTTT. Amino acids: CASSLVGRGNTGELFF. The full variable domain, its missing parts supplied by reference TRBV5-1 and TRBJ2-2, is KAGVTQTPRYLIKTRGQQVTLSCSPISGHRSVSWYQQTPGQGLQFLFEYFSETQRNKGNFPGRFSGRQFSNSRSEMNVSTLELGDSALYLCASSLVGRGNTGELFFGEGSRLTVL.

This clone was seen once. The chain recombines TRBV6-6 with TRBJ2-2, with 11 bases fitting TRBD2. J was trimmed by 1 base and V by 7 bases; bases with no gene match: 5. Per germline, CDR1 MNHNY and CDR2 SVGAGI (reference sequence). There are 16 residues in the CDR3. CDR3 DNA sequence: TGTGCCAGCACCCTGGGACTAGCGGTGAACACCGGGGAGCTGTTTTTT. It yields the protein CASTLGLAVNTGELFF.

In DNA, the CDR3 is TGTGCCGTCCGAGCCGTAGCGGGCCCAAGCACCGGGGAGCTGTTTTTT. Its translation is CAVRAVAGPSTGELFF. This chain uses TRBV10-3 with TRBJ2-2, with 7 bases lining up with TRBD2. CDR1 and CDR2 from the germline V gene are ENHRY and SYGVKD. The CDR3 loop spans 16 amino acids. J lost 4 bases, V lost 11 bases, and 16 bases had no gene match.

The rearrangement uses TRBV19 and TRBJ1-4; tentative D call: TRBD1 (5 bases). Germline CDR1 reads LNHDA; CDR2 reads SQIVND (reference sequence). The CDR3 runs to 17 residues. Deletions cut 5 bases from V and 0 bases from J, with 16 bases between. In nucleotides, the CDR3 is TGTGCCAGTAGTGGGACCGGGACCTACGCAACTAATGAAAAACTGTTTTTT. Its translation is CASSGTGTYATNEKLFF.

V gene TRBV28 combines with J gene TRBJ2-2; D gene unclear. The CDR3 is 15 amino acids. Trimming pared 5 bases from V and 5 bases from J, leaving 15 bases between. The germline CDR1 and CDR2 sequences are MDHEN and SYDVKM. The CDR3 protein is CASSQDPGLTGELFF. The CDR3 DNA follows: TGTGCCAGCAGTCAAGATCCGGGCCTAACCGGGGAGCTGTTTTTT. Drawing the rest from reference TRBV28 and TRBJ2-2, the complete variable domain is DVKVTQSSRYLVKRTGEKVFLECVQDMDHENMFWYRQDPGLGLRLIYFSYDVKMKEKGDIPEGYSVSREKKERFSLILESASTNQTSMYLCASSQDPGLTGELFFGEGSRLTVL.

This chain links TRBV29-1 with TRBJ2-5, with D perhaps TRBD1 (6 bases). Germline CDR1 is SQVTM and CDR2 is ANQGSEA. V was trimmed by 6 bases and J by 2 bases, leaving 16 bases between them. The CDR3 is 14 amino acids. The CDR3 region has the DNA TGCAGCGTAGCCAGGGGAGCCCTACAAGAGACCCAGTACTTC. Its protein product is CSVARGALQETQYF.

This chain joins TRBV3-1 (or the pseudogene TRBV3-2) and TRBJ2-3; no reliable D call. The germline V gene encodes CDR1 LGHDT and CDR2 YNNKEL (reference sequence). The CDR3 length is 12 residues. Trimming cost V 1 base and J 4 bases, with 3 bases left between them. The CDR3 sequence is CASSQVPDTQYF. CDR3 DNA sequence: TGTGCCAGCAGCCAAGTTCCAGATACGCAGTATTTT.

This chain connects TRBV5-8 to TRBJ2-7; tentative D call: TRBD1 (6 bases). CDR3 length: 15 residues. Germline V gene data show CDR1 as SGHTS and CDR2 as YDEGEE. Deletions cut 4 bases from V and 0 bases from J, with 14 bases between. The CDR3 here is CASSMGADYSYEQYF. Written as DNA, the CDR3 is TGTGCCAGCAGCATGGGGGCTGACTACTCCTACGAGCAGTACTTC.

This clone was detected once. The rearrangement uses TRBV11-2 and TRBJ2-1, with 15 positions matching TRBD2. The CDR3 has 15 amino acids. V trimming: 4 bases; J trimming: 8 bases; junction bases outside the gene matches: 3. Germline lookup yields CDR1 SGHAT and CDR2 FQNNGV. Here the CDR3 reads CASSWTSGRDDEQFF. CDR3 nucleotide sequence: TGTGCCAGCAGCTGGACTAGCGGGAGGGATGATGAGCAGTTCTTC.

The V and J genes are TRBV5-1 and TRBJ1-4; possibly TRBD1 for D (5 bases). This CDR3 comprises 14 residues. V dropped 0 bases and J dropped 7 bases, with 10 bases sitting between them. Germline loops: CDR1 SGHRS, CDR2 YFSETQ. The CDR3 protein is CASSLEGVREKLFF. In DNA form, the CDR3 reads TGCGCCAGCAGCTTGGAAGGGGTTCGTGAAAAACTGTTTTTT.

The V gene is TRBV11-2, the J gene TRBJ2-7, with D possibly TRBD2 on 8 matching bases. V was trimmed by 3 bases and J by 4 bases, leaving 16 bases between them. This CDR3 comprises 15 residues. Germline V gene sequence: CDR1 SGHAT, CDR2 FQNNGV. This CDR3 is CASSLGGGTAYEQYF. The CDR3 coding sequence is TGTGCCAGCAGCTTGGGCGGGGGGACAGCTTACGAGCAGTACTTC.